This T cell receptor (beta chain) is drawn from a study of cytomegalovirus exposure and HLA in healthy donors (dated by TCRdb to about 2017). Some background on the complete study: According to an earlier analysis of 587 of the donors, 200 million or so T cells yielded some 120 million unique TCR beta sequences and about 300 Gb of sequence data. An early release that covered more than 550 HLA-typed donors contained about 290 gigabases of sequencing data and 85 million to 100 million unique TCR sequences. Of the 300 to 400 genotyped donors, 65% to 90% fell in the genetic ancestry cluster associated with self-reported Caucasian donors. The study aimed to test whether signatures of past pathogen exposure could be identified by cataloging public T cell receptors. The study profiled the T cell repertoires of fewer than 850 subjects by immunosequencing and related them to cytomegalovirus serostatus. Besides the first cohort of roughly 640 subjects, a separate validation cohort made up of 120 different subjects was used. High-throughput TCR immunosequencing, statistical association of individual TCRs with disease status, and machine learning were combined to predict cytomegalovirus infection status. In a later analysis, previously published TCR beta repertoires from 670 or so donors were re-analyzed and high-resolution HLA genotyping was added so that TCR occurrence patterns could be studied. Rather than drawing on any new phenotypic data, the later analysis identified candidate immune exposures from TCR beta sequences and the way those sequences occurred across donors. An earlier analysis of approximately 580 of the donors used high-throughput TCR beta sequencing to judge whether each TCR beta V gene segment behaved as functional or pseudogenic. Donor age, sex, ethnicity and CMV serostatus were collected together with the repertoire data. A later genetic analysis used genome-wide SNP genotypes for about 65% of the roughly 670 donors, treating that subset as a discovery cohort. All discovery cohort repertoires had been generated on a single sequencing platform. Both class I and class II loci were covered by HLA typing, at four-digit resolution. The number of donors typed differed by locus, with about 629-630 for A, B, C, DRB1 and DQB1, roughly 550 for DQA1, 606 for DPA1, and some 450 for DPB1. Roughly five DR-DQ haplotypes were handled as single units for association and clustering because linkage in the cohort was strong. Across around 400 genotyped donors of the cohort, an average of about 240,000 unique TCR beta nucleotide sequences per donor were sequenced, and around 19% of those sequences were non-productive. General findings and caveats noted by the study authors: A further reported finding was that TCR beta sequences accurately predicted the HLA-A and HLA-B alleles for most subjects in the first cohort. In the study, 150 to 200 TCR beta chains were listed as associated with cytomegalovirus. The classifier was reported to diagnose cytomegalovirus status with high specificity and sensitivity in both the original cohort and the validation cohort. A later genetic analysis reported fewer N-insertions in productive TCRs among donors in an Asian-associated ancestry cluster than the roughly 720-donor mean. In an earlier analysis of about 540 of the donors, most TCR beta V segments were observed in productive rearrangements about 90% or about 30% of the time, broadly matching IMGT annotations. Several of the top co-occurrence clusters appeared to be linked to parvovirus B19, influenza, CMV and Epstein-Barr virus, according to a later analysis. In a later analysis, 16,951 TCR beta sequences were associated with specific HLA alleles at a false discovery rate of 0.05. The authors suggested that the approach could potentially be extended to other disease states and immunological phenotypes. Most CMV-associated TCR beta chains appeared to be HLA-restricted in a later analysis, and the HLA associations seemed to be driven largely by CMV exposure. Sequencing depth was assumed to be roughly uniform across donors in the presence/absence analyses, though that assumption may not hold. The cohort was sequenced for TCR beta chains only, and without alpha or paired-chain data the features that could be detected were limited. A cluster of highly shared sequence variants was judged likely to represent a technical artifact of the sequencing pipeline. V-gene and J-gene trimming of TCR beta chains was associated with a missense DCLRE1C variant in a later genetic analysis, and the association was replicated in an independent cohort. Immune exposure information for the cohort was limited to CMV serostatus. Because HLA typing was unavailable for some donors at each locus, only the typed subset was used in association tests. Because counts were too low, under 20 rarely observed V segments, including chromosome 9 orphons, were left out of the earlier analysis of a few hundred of the donors. When HLA alleles, especially DR and DQ, strongly co-occurred, attributing TCR associations to individual alleles was difficult. In a later analysis, the rate of TCR association differed among HLA loci, with DRB1 alleles having the most associated TCRs and HLA-C alleles having the fewest. A few of the identified cytomegalovirus-associated TCR beta chains were confirmed in vitro to be specific for cytomegalovirus antigens. Most TCR sequences were seen in very few donors, while some public TCRs were found in many individuals. Linkage disequilibrium might explain the correlated functional status among segregating V segments, but an unknown experimental factor could not be ruled out. In a later analysis, HLA-associated TCR beta chains were found to be more clonally expanded and to have lower generation probabilities than equally common non-associated chains.

Libraries were prepared through the immunoSEQ multiplex PCR assay. A mixture of 60 forward primers for TCR Vbeta segments and 13 reverse primers for TCR Jbeta segments was used in the multiplex PCR. Amplification of the CDR3 region of rearranged TCR beta genes was performed with a multiplex PCR assay on genomic DNA. The Illumina HiSeq System was used to sequence the amplified TCR beta libraries as 87-base-pair reads. Processing in the source paper ran as follows. A later analysis counted about 80 million unique TCR beta chains across the 650 to 700 repertoires, and roughly 11 million of these chains were shared by at least two donors. Raw reads were error-corrected and collapsed into unique sequences with a nearest-neighbor algorithm that merged closely related sequences to remove PCR and sequencing errors. To assign V, D and J gene segments, CDR3 sequences were aligned to IMGT reference sequences. For a sequence to be retained, at least a six-nucleotide match to both a V gene segment and a J gene segment was required. Rearrangements were classified as productive when the CDR3 lacked stop codons and remained in frame with V and J, and all other rearrangements were classified as non-productive. CDR3 was defined by IMGT convention, running from the second conserved V-encoded cysteine to the conserved J-encoded phenylalanine. The earlier analysis of fewer than 750 of the donors excluded sequences that lacked an unambiguous match to a single V gene segment. An earlier analysis of 587 of the donors called V segments functional above 56.7% productive rearrangements and segregating when the between-donor standard deviation exceeded 5%. A statistical classification framework was developed to diagnose cytomegalovirus status using the catalog of TCR beta chain sequences. V and J gene assignment, in a later analysis, came from comparing TCR nucleotide sequences with IMGT/GENE-DB human TR gene sequences. A later analysis assigned CDR3 sequences and most-parsimonious VDJ recombination scenarios with the TCRdist pipeline. In a later analysis, each TCR beta chain was defined by its CDR3 amino acid sequence together with its V-gene family, and reads lacking a unique V-gene family were excluded. In a later analysis, fewer than 600 highly shared, low-generation-probability nucleotide sequences were removed to address suspected cross-contamination and a sequencing artifact. For each public chain, a later analysis derived a clonal expansion index from normalized ranks of inferred template counts within each repertoire. Generation probabilities in a later analysis came from a VDJ recombination model fitted to out-of-frame rearrangements, and those results were checked against IGoR. A later analysis scored TCR-TCR, TCR-HLA and TCR-CMV co-occurrence with hypergeometric tests, applying a repertoire-size bias correction to TCR pairs. In a later analysis, false discovery rates were estimated by permuting HLA or CMV assignments 20 times. In a later analysis, co-occurring TCRs were grouped using DBSCAN, and TCRdist sequence similarity was added for clustering within HLA-allele-positive subsets. Repertoires with fewer than 30,000 or more than 120,000 public chains were left out of co-occurrence clustering, as were five repertoires with anomalous nucleotide sharing. In TCRdb, the immuneACCESS table is reduced to in-frame sequences with V and J assigned. These tables do not hold every clone; where another copy was compared, an unresolved V gene accounts for under half, and the others remain unexplained. V and J calls and clone size follow that table, whereas D and trimming were derived from the DNA. In all, the sample holds 150,000 to 200,000 clones, and about 85% of those were seen once. The top ten hold more than 1.1% of the sample.

As for this clone: No cognate antigen has been identified for it. No per-base quality is available; no much larger clone lies one base away.

The cohort consisted of some 670 healthy bone marrow donors. At the time of sampling, all cohort members were nominally healthy, though unrecorded immune exposures were likely present. The donor tested CMV seropositive, placing the donor among the roughly 300 seropositive members of the cohort. Each donor provided a peripheral blood sample, and peripheral blood mononuclear cells were used for TCR beta sequencing. The Qiagen DNeasy Blood Extraction Kit was used to extract genomic DNA from the blood cell samples. The sample comprised PBMCs. The receptor's source is a girl aged 10-17 years in good health and CMV-seropositive.

The CDR3 region has the sequence CASSDQGSYDEKLFF. The bases read TGTGCCAGCAGCGACCAGGGATCTTATGATGAAAAACTGTTTTTT. The rearrangement joined TRBV7-2 to TRBJ1-4; a weak D assignment points to TRBD1 (5 bases agree). The germline V gene provides CDR1 SGHTA and CDR2 FQGNSA. The CDR3 measures 15 amino acids from cysteine to phenylalanine. Here the CDR3 DNA is all that survives: 45 bases in frame from base 1. V and J lose 5 bases and 6 bases, and a span of 16 bases separates them.